The clone carrying this TCR beta chain showed up just a few times. The data derive from a study of T cell changes during pregnancy in multiple sclerosis. CDR3 size: 13 residues. Trimming at V came to 4 bases and at J to 6 bases, leaving 4 bases not matched to a gene. Germline CDR1 and CDR2: LNHNV and YYDKDF (reference sequence). The protocol was immunoSEQ multiplex PCR, while the TCRdb copy is restricted to in-frame clones and leaves out a portion. The repertoire consists of roughly 110,000 clones, with under 95% occurring once and the leading ten covering 0.65% to 0.9%. The clonotype was recovered from a female donor in good health, enrolled as a control in a pregnancy study. The rearrangement joins TRBV15 to TRBJ2-7, with 9 bases identical to TRBD1. The source material was peripheral blood, sampled in the third trimester of pregnancy. CDR3 residues: CATSTMGQGEQYF. The CDR3 DNA is TGTGCCACCAGCACCATGGGACAGGGCGAGCAGTACTTC.